These T cell receptor beta chains were read from a single sample in a study of vaccination and CD4 T cells after COVID-19. MiXCR, applied by TCRdb to the PCR reads, yields one record per CDR3 protein. The data contain several thousand distinct CDR3 sequences, roughly 37% of them seen just once; the ten biggest clones take up about 51%. The antigens of these receptors remain unknown. The sequenced material came from CD4+ T cells from blood, cultured in vitro. The receptors were sampled from a human donor in good health. Both conserved end residues are part of each CDR3.

V gene: TRBV30
J gene: TRBJ1-2
CDR3 protein: CAGEVRARGYTF

V gene: TRBV27
J gene: TRBJ1-2
CDR3 protein: CASSLYPNYGYTF

V gene: TRBV24-1
J gene: TRBJ1-5
CDR3 protein: CATSDTGTQPQHF

V gene: TRBV6-1
J gene: TRBJ1-2
CDR3 protein: CASGAGLGYTF

V gene: TRBV7-2
J gene: TRBJ1-6
CDR3 protein: CASSPGPSSYNSPLHF

V gene: TRBV20-1
J gene: TRBJ2-3
CDR3 protein: CSASRTVTDTQYF

V gene: TRBV6-1
J gene: TRBJ2-7
CDR3 protein: CASIPGGAGIYEQYF

V gene: TRBV27
J gene: TRBJ2-5
CDR3 protein: CASSLGTQYF

V gene: TRBV6-1
J gene: TRBJ2-7
CDR3 protein: CASSEETDVPYEQYF

V gene: TRBV27
J gene: TRBJ2-5
CDR3 protein: CASSLERGNRETQYF

V gene: TRBV12-3/TRBV12-4
J gene: TRBJ2-2
CDR3 protein: CASSLRTGVTGELFF

V gene: TRBV7-9
J gene: TRBJ2-7
CDR3 protein: CASSQRTGVTYEQYF

V gene: TRBV12-3/TRBV12-4
J gene: TRBJ1-5
CDR3 protein: CASSRGTGQPQHF

V gene: TRBV6-1
J gene: TRBJ1-2
CDR3 protein: CASSEALTGGDGYTF

V gene: TRBV5-1
J gene: TRBJ2-5
CDR3 protein: CASSPGTGGMETQYF

V gene: TRBV7-3
J gene: TRBJ2-2
CDR3 protein: CASSLFRPGRNTGELFF

V gene: TRBV20-1
J gene: TRBJ1-1
CDR3 protein: CSASPGGETEAFF

V gene: TRBV10-3
J gene: TRBJ2-7
CDR3 protein: CAISPGDASYEQYF

V gene: TRBV20-1
J gene: TRBJ2-5
CDR3 protein: CSARVAENQETQYF

V gene: TRBV12-3/TRBV12-4
J gene: TRBJ2-7
CDR3 protein: CASSLYTSGNYEQYF

V gene: TRBV6-4
J gene: TRBJ1-6
CDR3 protein: CASSDSENSPLHF

V gene: TRBV7-8
J gene: TRBJ2-3
CDR3 protein: CASSFRQSTDTQYF

V gene: TRBV7-3
J gene: TRBJ2-1
CDR3 protein: CASSPQAAEYNEQFF

V gene: TRBV24-1
J gene: TRBJ2-3
CDR3 protein: CATSDLGDPRDTQYF

V gene: TRBV7-3
J gene: TRBJ1-5
CDR3 protein: CASSLISGLANNQPQHF

V gene: TRBV7-2
J gene: TRBJ2-5
CDR3 protein: CASSLVGQLETQYF

V gene: TRBV25-1
J gene: TRBJ1-2
CDR3 protein: CASSARQGWNYGYTF

V gene: TRBV2
J gene: TRBJ1-2
CDR3 protein: CASSELQGKSGYTF

V gene: TRBV6-1
J gene: TRBJ1-2
CDR3 protein: CASTATGVGGYTF

V gene: TRBV19
J gene: TRBJ2-1
CDR3 protein: CASSLTSGMNNEQFF

V gene: TRBV30
J gene: TRBJ1-6
CDR3 protein: CAWSDVIGSVSPLHF

V gene: TRBV7-9
J gene: TRBJ1-2
CDR3 protein: CASSLAWEGGGYTF

V gene: TRBV20-1
J gene: TRBJ2-4
CDR3 protein: CSASPGGGAKNIQYF

V gene: TRBV7-9
J gene: TRBJ2-7
CDR3 protein: CASGRESSYEQYF

V gene: TRBV28
J gene: TRBJ1-5
CDR3 protein: CASSPRDIGNQPQHF

V gene: TRBV30
J gene: TRBJ1-2
CDR3 protein: CAWSVQWAANYGYTF

V gene: TRBV29-1
J gene: TRBJ1-1
CDR3 protein: CSVLIRGNTEAFF

V gene: TRBV19
J gene: TRBJ2-2
CDR3 protein: CASSIPYVRELFF

V gene: TRBV11-2
J gene: TRBJ2-5
CDR3 protein: CASSRGGEDQYF

V gene: TRBV6-4
J gene: TRBJ1-5
CDR3 protein: CASSDTASHQPQHF

V gene: TRBV7-9
J gene: TRBJ1-1
CDR3 protein: CASSLVGSAEAFF

V gene: TRBV7-3
J gene: TRBJ1-4
CDR3 protein: CASSQGQGELFF

V gene: TRBV5-8
J gene: TRBJ1-1
CDR3 protein: CASSLEGRGYTEAFF

V gene: TRBV7-9
J gene: TRBJ2-1
CDR3 protein: CASSLHAFVGRYNEQFF

V gene: TRBV5-6
J gene: TRBJ1-3
CDR3 protein: CASRDRSGNTIYF

V gene: TRBV10-3
J gene: TRBJ1-2
CDR3 protein: CAISEPGRDRVWTTYGYTF